This T cell receptor (beta chain) was recorded in a study of cytomegalovirus exposure and HLA in healthy donors. General study findings and limits: In an earlier analysis, most TCR beta V segments were productive about 87% or about 30% of the time. In a later analysis, HLA-associated TCR beta chains were more clonally expanded than equally common others.

The PCR employed 60 Vbeta primers together with 13 Jbeta primers. Repertoires were generated with immunoSEQ multiplex PCR, while TCRdb's copy carries only in-frame clones and drops some. Here the sample table reports about 84,000 clones. Notes on this clone: The antigen remains undetermined.

The source material was PBMCs. This clonotype was sampled from a man aged 50 to 59 in good health and CMV-seronegative.

CDR3 in DNA: TGTGCCAGTAGTTACAGGGAAGCTAACTATGGCTACACCTTC. It translates to CASSYREANYGYTF. The chain recombines TRBV19 with TRBJ1-2, with D possibly TRBD1 on 6 matching bases. This CDR3 is built from 14 residues. V gave up 5 bases and J gave up 0 bases, with 10 bases separating them. Germline CDR1 and CDR2: LNHDA and SQIVND (reference sequence).